This entry lists 32 T cell receptor beta chains sequenced from one sample in a study of Graves' ophthalmopathy and Graves' hyperthyroidism. The study amplified TCR beta CDR3 regions using RNA transcripts. HTBI-primed RT-PCR formed the first round, and a multiplex PCR formed the second. TCRdb independently ran MiXCR on the multiplex PCR reads; one entry per CDR3 protein. The sample records approximately 460,000 distinct CDR3 sequences, 13% to 15% being singletons. Sequences were obtained from blood. The source is a woman aged 25 to 39 with Graves' ophthalmopathy.

The chain couples TRBV30 to TRBJ1-1, with 7 bases identical to TRBD1. The V and J ends lost 0 bases and 5 bases, in that order; junction bases with no gene match: 6. This CDR3 region has 14 residues. Germline V gives CDR1 GTSNPN, CDR2 SVGIG (reference sequence). CDR3 in amino acids: CAWSVITGDTEAFF. CDR3 coding DNA: TGTGCCTGGAGTGTAATTACAGGGGATACTGAAGCTTTCTTT.

The chain is built from TRBV25-1 and TRBJ1-1, with D tentatively TRBD1 (6 bases). Looked up from germline, CDR1 is MGHDK and CDR2 is SYGVNS. The CDR3 contains 13 residues. V was shortened by 4 bases and J by 5 bases, with 11 bases between the two germline ends. In DNA form, the CDR3 reads TGTGCCAGCAGTGTAGGACAGAGGACTGAAGCTTTCTTT. This gives the protein CASSVGQRTEAFF.

The chain recombines TRBV6-1 with TRBJ1-5; D may be TRBD1 (6 bases). This CDR3 has 15 amino acids. Germline loops: CDR1 MNHNS, CDR2 SASEGT. V shed 7 bases and J shed 0 bases, with 13 bases lying between them. As DNA, the CDR3 is TGTGCCAGCACTAAGACAGGTGATAGCAATCAGCCCCAGCATTTT. It encodes CASTKTGDSNQPQHF.

This chain connects TRBV28 to TRBJ2-2; 8 bases agree with TRBD1. Trimming at V came to 5 bases and at J to 3 bases, leaving 8 bases not matched to a gene. Germline V gives CDR1 MDHEN, CDR2 SYDVKM. The length of the CDR3 is 16 residues. CDR3 loop: CASSPLQGADTGELFF. The CDR3 coding sequence is TGTGCCAGCAGTCCGCTCCAGGGGGCGGACACCGGGGAGCTGTTTTTT. Looking up the rest from reference TRBV28 and TRBJ2-2 gives the full variable domain: DVKVTQSSRYLVKRTGEKVFLECVQDMDHENMFWYRQDPGLGLRLIYFSYDVKMKEKGDIPEGYSVSREKKERFSLILESASTNQTSMYLCASSPLQGADTGELFFGEGSRLTVL.

This clonotype showed up many times. This chain links TRBV6-5 with TRBJ1-1; 8 bases are a match to TRBD1. J gave up 4 bases and V 2 bases, and 6 bases lay outside the gene matches. This CDR3 comprises 15 residues. CDR1 is MNHEY and CDR2 is SVGAGI in the germline V gene. The CDR3 protein is CASSYTGGVGTEAFF. CDR3 DNA sequence: TGTGCCAGCAGTTACACAGGGGGAGTAGGCACTGAAGCTTTCTTT.

This clonotype showed up many times. The chain couples TRBV3-1 to TRBJ1-2; 9 bases fit TRBD1. J was trimmed by 2 bases and V by 4 bases; bases with no gene match: 8. The CDR3 extends over 16 amino acids. Germline CDR1 LGHDT, CDR2 YNNKEL (reference sequence). Written as DNA, the CDR3 is TGTGCCAGCAGCCTCGGACAGGGGCAAACCAACTATGGCTACACCTTC. This sequence encodes CASSLGQGQTNYGYTF.

This clonotype was seen a few times. This chain links TRBV28 with TRBJ2-2; the match to TRBD1 covers 11 bases. The CDR3 runs 16 residues. The V gene end was trimmed by 1 base and the J gene end by 5 bases; junction bases not matched to a gene: 3. Germline CDR1 MDHEN, CDR2 SYDVKM. DNA for the CDR3: TGTGCCAGCAGTTTATTCGGGACAGGGGGGACCGGGGAGCTGTTTTTT. Amino acid sequence: CASSLFGTGGTGELFF.

This clonotype occurred many times. This chain uses TRBV6-1 with TRBJ1-2; a possible D gene is TRBD1 (5 bases). Germline values: CDR1 MNHNS, CDR2 SASEGT. The ends were cut back, 8 bases at V and 2 bases at J, with 9 bases in the middle. This CDR3 region has 12 residues. CDR3 nucleotide sequence: TGTGCCAGCCAGCGGGGGAACTATGGCTACACCTTC. Translated, it gives CASQRGNYGYTF.

This clonotype has at least ten counts. The chain uses TRBV28 and TRBJ1-1; 9 bases fit TRBD1. This CDR3 spans 12 amino acids. The trim removed 4 bases at V and 11 bases at J, leaving 5 bases unmatched. Germline-derived CDR1 and CDR2 are MDHEN and SYDVKM. The DNA of the CDR3 is TGTGCCAGCAGTTCCGGACAGGGGATGGCTTTCTTT. Protein product: CASSSGQGMAFF.

This clonotype was picked up many times. The chain carries TRBV28 and TRBJ1-2, with 9 bases aligning to TRBD1. CDR3 length equals 17 residues. In germline, CDR1 is MDHEN, CDR2 SYDVKM. V lost 3 bases to trimming and J lost 3 bases; unmatched junction nucleotides: 11. Written as DNA, the CDR3 is TGTGCCAGCAGTTTCATCGGAACCGGGACAGGGCACTATGGCTACACCTTC. Protein: CASSFIGTGTGHYGYTF.

This clonotype was seen once. This rearrangement joins TRBV11-1 to TRBJ2-2; D might be TRBD1 (6 bases). Germline-derived CDR1 and CDR2 are SGHAT and FQDESV (reference sequence). V lost 5 bases to trimming and J lost 3 bases, with 16 bases between them. The CDR3 consists of 16 residues. CDR3 sequence: CASSRPRGKDTGELFF. CDR3 nucleotide sequence: TGTGCCAGCAGCCGACCGAGGGGGAAGGACACCGGGGAGCTGTTTTTT.

This clonotype was observed many times. The chain uses TRBV6-2 or TRBV6-3 and TRBJ2-5, with TRBD1 matching 9 bases. From germline, CDR1 is MNHEY and CDR2 SVGEGT. The CDR3 covers 13 residues. After removal of 7 bases from V and 6 bases from J, the junction contained 6 bases not matched to a gene. The CDR3 region is CASNPDRGQTQYF. In DNA, the CDR3 is TGTGCCAGCAACCCGGACAGGGGACAGACCCAGTACTTC.

The rearrangement joins TRBV12-3 or TRBV12-4 to TRBJ1-5; D gene uncertain. The CDR3 loop spans 13 amino acids. Trimming pared 4 bases from V and 5 bases from J, leaving 9 bases between. The CDR3 DNA reads TGTGCCAGCAGTTCAAGGGTGGATCAGCCCCAGCATTTT. Protein: CASSSRVDQPQHF.

In this sample, this clonotype turned up many times. The V gene is TRBV28, the J gene TRBJ2-7; 10 bases are shared with TRBD1. The germline gives CDR1 MDHEN, CDR2 SYDVKM. The CDR3 has 15 residues. V shed 6 bases, J shed 2 bases, and the junction held 7 bases outside the gene matches. Here the CDR3 DNA reads TGTGCCAGCAGCCCGGCAGGACAGGGGGCCTACGAGCAGTACTTC. Translating it yields CASSPAGQGAYEQYF.

With regard to this clonotype: A read error may account for a junction end that differs from germline. The CDR3, as DNA: TGCGCCAGCAGCTTGAGGACAGGAAACACCGGGGAGCTGTGTTTT. This encodes CASSLRTGNTGELCF. The chain couples TRBV5-1 to TRBJ2-2, with 7 bases aligning to TRBD1. This CDR3 is built from 15 residues. CDR1 SGHRS and CDR2 YFSETQ come from the germline V gene. The full variable domain, its missing parts supplied by reference TRBV5-1 and TRBJ2-2, is KAGVTQTPRYLIKTRGQQVTLSCSPISGHRSVSWYQQTPGQGLQFLFEYFSETQRNKGNFPGRFSGRQFSNSRSEMNVSTLELGDSALYLCASSLRTGNTGELCFGEGSRLTVL.

Many counts were recorded for this clonotype. The junction shows a germline mismatch at one end, possibly a read error. The rearrangement uses TRBV30 and TRBJ2-4; 9 positions agree with TRBD2. In germline, CDR1 is GTSNPN, CDR2 SVGIG (reference sequence). This CDR3 has 14 amino acids. The CDR3 loop reads CAWTPLAGLGIKYF. Here the CDR3 DNA reads TGTGCCTGGACGCCGCTAGCGGGATTGGGCATTAAGTACTTC.

This clonotype was observed a handful of times. With a much larger clone just one base away, this may be a read error. The genes are TRBV28 and TRBJ2-4; possible D gene TRBD1, 6 bases. Germline V gene lookup returns CDR1 MDHEN and CDR2 SYDVKM. The ends were cut back, 5 bases at V and 7 bases at J, with 15 bases in the middle. The CDR3 is made up of 14 amino acids. CDR3 sequence reads: CASSPPTGSNIQYF. The CDR3 bases are TGTGCCAGCAGTCCACCGACAGGTTCGAACATTCAGTACTTC.

This clonotype was observed a handful of times. The chain employs TRBV19 and TRBJ2-4; D not resolved. Per germline, CDR1 LNHDA and CDR2 SQIVND (reference sequence). This CDR3 comprises 16 residues. V shed 7 bases and J shed 0 bases, with 16 bases lying between them. The CDR3 sequence is CASNFRGPLAKNIQYF. The CDR3 region has the DNA TGTGCCAGTAACTTCCGTGGGCCACTAGCCAAAAACATTCAGTACTTC.

Notes on this clonotype: Given a much more abundant clone one base away, this may be a read error. This CDR3 reads CAISALAGRNTEAFF. DNA of the CDR3: TGTGCCATCAGTGCATTGGCGGGGAGGAACACTGAAGCTTTCTTT. This chain joins TRBV10-3 and TRBJ1-1; D is ambiguous. Germline assignment: CDR1 ENHRY and CDR2 SYGVKD. The V gene lost 4 bases and the J gene lost 1 base, with 13 bases spanning the gap. This CDR3 contains 15 residues.

This chain connects TRBV6-1 to TRBJ2-7; 11 nucleotides line up with TRBD2. CDR1 is MNHNS, CDR2 SASEGT, per germline. The CDR3 has 14 residues. V lost 5 bases, J lost 5 bases, and 5 bases stayed unmatched. This CDR3 is CASSRLAGLNEQYF. The CDR3 nucleotides read TGTGCCAGCAGTCGACTAGCGGGACTCAACGAGCAGTACTTC.

This clonotype has ten or more counts. The CDR3 here is CASSPKGSSYTF. The DNA for the CDR3 is TGTGCCAGCAGCCCAAAAGGGTCCAGCTACACCTTC. The rearrangement uses TRBV7-9 and TRBJ1-2; D remains unclear. CDR1 SEHNR and CDR2 FQNEAQ come from the germline V gene (reference sequence). The CDR3 sequence is 12 residues long. The ends were cut back, 5 bases at V and 9 bases at J, with 13 bases in the middle. Full variable domain (rest looked up from reference TRBV7-9 and TRBJ1-2): DTGVSQNPRHKITKRGQNVTFRCDPISEHNRLYWYRQTLGQGPEFLTYFQNEAQLEKSRLLSDRFSAERPKGSFSTLEIQRTEQGDSAMYLCASSPKGSSYTFGSGTRLTVV.

The table lists this clonotype with many counts. The chain couples TRBV28 to TRBJ2-5; 7 bases line up with TRBD2. This CDR3 is built from 16 residues. After removal of 4 bases from V and 5 bases from J, the junction contained 13 bases not matched to a gene. Germline loops: CDR1 MDHEN, CDR2 SYDVKM. This CDR3 reads CASSSPTSPIRETQYF. The CDR3 region has the DNA TGTGCCAGCAGTTCCCCGACTAGCCCAATAAGGGAGACCCAGTACTTC.

The sample holds a few counts of this clonotype. This rearrangement joins TRBV5-1 to TRBJ1-2; D ambiguous. Deletions cut 4 bases from V and 10 bases from J, with 14 bases between. This CDR3 is built from 12 residues. Germline V CDR1 and CDR2: SGHRS, YFSETQ. The CDR3 loop reads CASSRALKDYTF. The CDR3 DNA sequence: TGCGCCAGCAGCAGGGCCTTGAAGGACTACACCTTC.

This clonotype came up many times. This chain links TRBV19 with TRBJ1-1; 8 bases match TRBD1. Germline trimming cut 7 bases from V and 4 bases from J; bases unmatched to any gene: 8. Germline-derived CDR1 and CDR2 are LNHDA and SQIVND (reference sequence). The CDR3 totals 14 residues. CDR3 sequence reads: CASNRQGWGTEAFF. The CDR3 DNA follows: TGTGCCAGTAACCGACAGGGGTGGGGCACTGAAGCTTTCTTT.

This clonotype was recorded many times. The rearrangement joins TRBV28 to TRBJ1-2, with TRBD1 as a possible D gene (5 bases). The V end lost 4 bases, the J end lost 8 bases, and 17 bases lay between the germline ends. Per the germline V gene, CDR1 is MDHEN and CDR2 is SYDVKM. The CDR3 is 14 residues long. The CDR3 sequence: CASSSGTSPLGYTF. DNA of the CDR3: TGTGCCAGCAGTTCCGGGACGTCTCCCCTGGGCTACACCTTC.

The table lists this clonotype with a count of one. Just one base apart from a much larger clone, this may be a read error. The V and J genes are TRBV11-2 and TRBJ2-2; perhaps TRBD2 as D (5 bases). This CDR3 is 15 amino acids long. Germline CDR1 is SGHAT and CDR2 is FQNNGV. CDR3 in amino acids: CASSLNFIPTGELVF. In DNA, the CDR3 is TGTGCCAGCAGTCTGAACTTCATCCCCACCGGGGAGCTGGTTTTT.

This clonotype appeared a single time. The chain uses TRBV6-4 and TRBJ1-2, with D tentatively TRBD1 (6 bases). The CDR3 length is 13 residues. The V end was cut by 5 bases, the J end by 8 bases, with 15 bases between. The germline gives CDR1 MRHNA, CDR2 SNTAGT. CDR3 protein: CASSPDRNNGYTF. CDR3 coding DNA: TGTGCCAGCAGTCCGGACAGAAACAACGGCTACACCTTC.

The chain couples TRBV28 to TRBJ1-1; D is undetermined. The V end was cut by 4 bases, the J end by 7 bases, with 10 bases between. Germline V lookup: CDR1 MDHEN, CDR2 SYDVKM. This CDR3 is 12 amino acids long. The CDR3 DNA follows: TGTGCCAGCAGTTCAAGACGGTTTGAAGCTTTCTTT. Protein sequence: CASSSRRFEAFF.

About this clonotype: Since a much larger clone is just one base distant, this may be a read error. The chain carries TRBV28 and TRBJ2-7; D is unclear. The V gene's germline CDR1 is MDHEN and CDR2 SYDVKM. CDR3 length: 12 amino acids. The CDR3 DNA reads as TGTCCCAGCAGCTGGGCCCGATACGAGCAGTACTTC. It specifies CPSSWARYEQYF.

The count of this clonotype is one. The chain is built from TRBV6-5 and TRBJ2-7; D not certain. From germline, CDR1 is MNHEY and CDR2 SVGAGI. This CDR3 spans 13 amino acids. The V gene lost 2 bases and the J gene lost 2 bases, with 7 bases spanning the gap. CDR3 region: CASSYLPPYEQYF. CDR3 DNA: TGTGCCAGCAGTTACCTTCCCCCCTACGAGCAGTACTTC.

Concerning this clonotype itself: Compared with germline, one end of the junction differs, possibly owing to a read error. The CDR3 region is CASSYSPVGVYDQYF. CDR3 in DNA: TGTGCCAGCAGTTACTCTCCGGTCGGAGTCTACGATCAGTACTTC. The chain employs TRBV6-2 or TRBV6-3 and TRBJ2-7, with unresolved D. Per the germline V gene, CDR1 is MNHEY and CDR2 is SVGEGT. The CDR3 totals 15 residues.

Only a few counts were recorded for this clonotype. This chain connects TRBV28 to TRBJ2-7, with D perhaps matching TRBD1 or TRBD2 (5 bases each). This CDR3 region has 18 residues. The germline V gene has CDR1 MDHEN and CDR2 SYDVKM. V gave up 5 bases and J gave up 6 bases, with 29 bases separating them. The CDR3 region is CASSQSRRFAGDLGEQYF. CDR3 DNA sequence: TGTGCCAGCAGTCAATCCAGACGATTTGCTGGGGACCTTGGCGAGCAGTACTTC.